This T cell receptor (beta chain) originates from a study of blood T cell repertoires in COVID-19. About the study: The cDNA or gDNA used as material had been derived from T cells, B-cell-depleted T cells, or PBMCs.

Only in-frame clones appear in the TCRdb table, and some are missing; sequencing was by immunoSEQ multiplex PCR. Of under 200,000 clones detected, around nine tenths appear once; the ten largest clones hold roughly 3.5%. V was pared by 3 bases and J by 0 bases, with 14 bases between. CDR3 length: 17 residues. Germline values: CDR1 MNHEY, CDR2 SMNVEV (reference sequence). Material for sequencing was peripheral blood. V is TRBV27 and J is TRBJ2-2; D is unresolved. The receptor was derived from a man between 65 and 85 years old with acute or convalescent COVID-19. CDR3 sequence: CASSFLAKTPNTGELFF. The DNA for the CDR3 is TGTGCCAGCAGTTTCTTAGCAAAGACTCCGAACACCGGGGAGCTGTTTTTT.